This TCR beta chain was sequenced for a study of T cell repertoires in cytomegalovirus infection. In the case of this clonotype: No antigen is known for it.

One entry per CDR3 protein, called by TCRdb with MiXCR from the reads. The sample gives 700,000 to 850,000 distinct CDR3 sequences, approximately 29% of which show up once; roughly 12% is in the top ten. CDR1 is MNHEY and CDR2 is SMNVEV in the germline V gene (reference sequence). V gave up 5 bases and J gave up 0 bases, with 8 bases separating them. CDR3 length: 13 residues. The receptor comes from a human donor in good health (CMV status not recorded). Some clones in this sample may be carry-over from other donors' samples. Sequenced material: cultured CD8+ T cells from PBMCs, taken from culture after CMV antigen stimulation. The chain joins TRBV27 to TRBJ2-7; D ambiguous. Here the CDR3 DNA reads TGTGCCAGCAGTAAGACGAGCTCCTACGAGCAGTACGTC. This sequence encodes CASSKTSSYEQYV.